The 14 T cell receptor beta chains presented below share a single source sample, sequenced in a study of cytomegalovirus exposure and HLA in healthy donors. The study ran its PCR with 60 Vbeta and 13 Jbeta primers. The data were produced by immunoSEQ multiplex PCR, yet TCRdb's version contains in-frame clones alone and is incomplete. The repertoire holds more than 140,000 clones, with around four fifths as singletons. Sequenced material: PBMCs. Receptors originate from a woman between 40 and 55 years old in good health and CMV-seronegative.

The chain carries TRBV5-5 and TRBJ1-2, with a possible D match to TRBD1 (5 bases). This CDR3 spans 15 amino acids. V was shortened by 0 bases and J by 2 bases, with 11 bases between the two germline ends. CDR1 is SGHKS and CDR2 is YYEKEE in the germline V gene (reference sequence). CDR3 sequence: CASSLATGGNYGYTF. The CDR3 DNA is TGTGCCAGCAGCTTGGCCACGGGGGGGAACTATGGCTACACCTTC.

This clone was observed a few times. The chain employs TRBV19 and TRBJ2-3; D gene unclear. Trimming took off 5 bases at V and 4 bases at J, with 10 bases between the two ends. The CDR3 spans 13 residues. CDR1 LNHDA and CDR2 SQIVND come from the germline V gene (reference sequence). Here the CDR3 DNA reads TGTGCCAGTAGTCGTCGTGAGGCAGATACGCAGTATTTT. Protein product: CASSRREADTQYF.

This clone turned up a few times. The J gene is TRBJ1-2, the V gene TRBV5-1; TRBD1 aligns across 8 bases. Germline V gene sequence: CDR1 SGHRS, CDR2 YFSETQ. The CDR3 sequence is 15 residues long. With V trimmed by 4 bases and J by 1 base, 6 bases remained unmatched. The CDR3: CASSNRTGHNYGYTF. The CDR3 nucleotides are TGCGCCAGCAGCAACCGGACAGGGCATAACTATGGCTACACCTTC.

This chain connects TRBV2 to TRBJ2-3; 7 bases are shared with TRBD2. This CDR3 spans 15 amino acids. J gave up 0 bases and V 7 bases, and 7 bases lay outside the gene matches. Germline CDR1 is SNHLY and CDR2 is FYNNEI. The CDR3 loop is CASNLAGASTDTQYF. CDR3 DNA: TGTGCCAGCAACTTAGCGGGCGCTAGCACAGATACGCAGTATTTT. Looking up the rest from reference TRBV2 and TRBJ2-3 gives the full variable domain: EPEVTQTPSHQVTQMGQEVILRCVPISNHLYFYWYRQILGQKVEFLVSFYNNEISEKSEIFDDQFSVERPDGSNFTLKIRSTKLEDSAMYFCASNLAGASTDTQYFGPGTRLTVL.

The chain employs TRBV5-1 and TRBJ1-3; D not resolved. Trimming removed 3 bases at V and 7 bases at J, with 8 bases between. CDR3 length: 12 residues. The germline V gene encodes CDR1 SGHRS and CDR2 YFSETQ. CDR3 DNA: TGCGCCAGCAGCTCGGGCGGGAACACCATATATTTT. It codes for CASSSGGNTIYF.

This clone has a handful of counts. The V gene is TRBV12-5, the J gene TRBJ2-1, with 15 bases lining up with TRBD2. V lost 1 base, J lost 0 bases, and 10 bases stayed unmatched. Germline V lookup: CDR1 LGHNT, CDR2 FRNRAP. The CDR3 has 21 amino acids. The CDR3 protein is CASGLEKGLAGGRASYNEQFF. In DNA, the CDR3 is TGTGCTAGTGGTTTGGAAAAGGGACTAGCGGGAGGCCGCGCCTCCTACAATGAGCAGTTCTTC. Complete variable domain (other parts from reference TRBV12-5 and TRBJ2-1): DARVTQTPRHKVTEMGQEVTMRCQPILGHNTVFWYRQTMMQGLELLAYFRNRAPLDDSGMPKDRFSAEMPDATLATLKIQPSEPRDSAVYFCASGLEKGLAGGRASYNEQFFGPGTRLTVL.

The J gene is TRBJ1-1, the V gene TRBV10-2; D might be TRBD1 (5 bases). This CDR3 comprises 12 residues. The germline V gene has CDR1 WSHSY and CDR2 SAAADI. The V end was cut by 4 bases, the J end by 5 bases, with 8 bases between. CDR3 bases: TGCGCCAGCAGTGCGGGGGGGACTGAAGCTTTCTTT. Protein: CASSAGGTEAFF.

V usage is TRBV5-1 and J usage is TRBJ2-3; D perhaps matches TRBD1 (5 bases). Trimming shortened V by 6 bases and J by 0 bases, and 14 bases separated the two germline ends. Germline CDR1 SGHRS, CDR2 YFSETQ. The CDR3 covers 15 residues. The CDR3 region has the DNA TGCGCCAGCACAACACAGGCCTCAAGCACAGATACGCAGTATTTT. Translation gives CASTTQASSTDTQYF.

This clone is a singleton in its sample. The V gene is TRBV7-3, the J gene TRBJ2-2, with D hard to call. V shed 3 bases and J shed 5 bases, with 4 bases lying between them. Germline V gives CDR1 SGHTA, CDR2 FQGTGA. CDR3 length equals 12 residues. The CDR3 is CASSFLTGELFF. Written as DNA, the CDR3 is TGTGCCAGCAGCTTCTTAACCGGGGAGCTGTTTTTT.

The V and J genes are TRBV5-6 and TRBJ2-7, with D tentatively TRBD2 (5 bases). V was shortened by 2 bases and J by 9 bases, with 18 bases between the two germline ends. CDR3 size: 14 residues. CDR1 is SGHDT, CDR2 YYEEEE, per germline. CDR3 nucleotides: TGTGCCAGCAGCTTCCGTTGGGCCGAGGGTCGGCAGTACTTC. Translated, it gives CASSFRWAEGRQYF.

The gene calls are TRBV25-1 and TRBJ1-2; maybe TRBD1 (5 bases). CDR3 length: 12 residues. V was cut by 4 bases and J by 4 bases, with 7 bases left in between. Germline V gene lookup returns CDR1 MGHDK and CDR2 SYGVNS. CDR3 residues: CASSVGVYGYTF. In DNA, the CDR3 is TGTGCCAGCAGTGTAGGGGTCTATGGCTACACCTTC.

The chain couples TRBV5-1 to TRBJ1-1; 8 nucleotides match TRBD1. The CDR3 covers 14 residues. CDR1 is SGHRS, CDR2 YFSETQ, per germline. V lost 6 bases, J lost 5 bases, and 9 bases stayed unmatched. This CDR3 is CASTGTGRDTEAFF. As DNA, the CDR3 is TGCGCCAGCACAGGGACAGGAAGGGATACTGAAGCTTTCTTT.

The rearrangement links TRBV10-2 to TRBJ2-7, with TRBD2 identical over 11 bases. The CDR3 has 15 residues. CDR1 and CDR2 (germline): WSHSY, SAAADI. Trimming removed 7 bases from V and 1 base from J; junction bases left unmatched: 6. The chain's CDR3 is CASKPGTSGSYEQYF. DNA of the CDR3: TGCGCCAGCAAACCCGGGACTAGCGGATCCTACGAGCAGTACTTC.

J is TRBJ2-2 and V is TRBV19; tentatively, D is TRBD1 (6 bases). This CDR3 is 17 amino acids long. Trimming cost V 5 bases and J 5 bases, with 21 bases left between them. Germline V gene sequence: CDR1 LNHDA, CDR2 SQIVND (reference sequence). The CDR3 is CASSSHYRDTGTGELFF. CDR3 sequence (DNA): TGTGCCAGTAGTTCTCATTACCGGGACACCGGAACCGGGGAGCTGTTTTTT.